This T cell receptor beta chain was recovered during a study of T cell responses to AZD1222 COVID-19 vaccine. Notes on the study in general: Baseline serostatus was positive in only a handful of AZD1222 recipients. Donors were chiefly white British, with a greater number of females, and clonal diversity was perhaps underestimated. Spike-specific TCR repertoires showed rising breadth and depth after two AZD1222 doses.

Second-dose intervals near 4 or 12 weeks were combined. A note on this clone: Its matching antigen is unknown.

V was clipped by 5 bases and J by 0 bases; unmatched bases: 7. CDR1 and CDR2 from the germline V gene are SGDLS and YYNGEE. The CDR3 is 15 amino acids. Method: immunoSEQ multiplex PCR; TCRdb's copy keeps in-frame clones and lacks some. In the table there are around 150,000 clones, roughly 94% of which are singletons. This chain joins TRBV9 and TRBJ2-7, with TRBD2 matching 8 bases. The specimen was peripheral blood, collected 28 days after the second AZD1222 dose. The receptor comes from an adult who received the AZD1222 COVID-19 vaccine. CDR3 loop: CASSVSGSISYEQYF. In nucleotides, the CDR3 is TGTGCCAGCAGTGTCAGCGGGAGTATCTCCTACGAGCAGTACTTC.